The entry below gives a single T cell receptor beta chain sequence along with its context. Its antigen is not known. Next came a second PCR, run for roughly 6 to 11 cycles, which used a sample-barcoded 5' primer along with a J-beta primer mix. TCRdb itself ran the 5' RACE reads through MiXCR, one entry per CDR3 protein. In the table there are more than 800,000 distinct CDR3 sequences, 40% to 45% of which are singletons. The germline V gene has CDR1 ENHRY and CDR2 SYGVKD. CDR3 length: 15 amino acids. The entry originates in a study of blood T cells in healthy people across ages. Study-level findings and limits: A conclusive naive versus antigen-experienced comparison was prevented by the unsorted PBMCs.

Every sample yielded at least 7 million isolated PBMCs. V and J are TRBV10-3 and TRBJ2-7, with D perhaps TRBD2 (7 bases). The better agreement between TRBJ2-5 and the DNA end casts doubt on the J call. The source of this sequence is a woman aged 55-70 years in good health. Material: blood. In DNA, the CDR3 is TGTGCCATCAGCCCCGCGACGGGGGGCTTCGCGACCCAGTACTTC. Translated: CAISPATGGFATQYF.